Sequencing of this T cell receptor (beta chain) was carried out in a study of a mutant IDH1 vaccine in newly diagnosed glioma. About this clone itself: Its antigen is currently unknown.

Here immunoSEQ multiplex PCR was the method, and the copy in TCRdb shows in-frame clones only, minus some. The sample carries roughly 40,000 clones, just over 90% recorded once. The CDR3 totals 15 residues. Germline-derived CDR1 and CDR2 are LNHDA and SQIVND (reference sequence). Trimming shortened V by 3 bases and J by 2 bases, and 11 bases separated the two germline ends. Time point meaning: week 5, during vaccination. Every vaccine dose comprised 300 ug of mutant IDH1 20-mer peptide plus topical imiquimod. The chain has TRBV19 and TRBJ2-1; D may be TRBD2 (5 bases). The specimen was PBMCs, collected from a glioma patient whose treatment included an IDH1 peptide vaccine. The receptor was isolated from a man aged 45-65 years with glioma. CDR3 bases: TGTGCCAGTAGTATCGAAGGGAGTCCCTACAATGAGCAGTTCTTC. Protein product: CASSIEGSPYNEQFF.